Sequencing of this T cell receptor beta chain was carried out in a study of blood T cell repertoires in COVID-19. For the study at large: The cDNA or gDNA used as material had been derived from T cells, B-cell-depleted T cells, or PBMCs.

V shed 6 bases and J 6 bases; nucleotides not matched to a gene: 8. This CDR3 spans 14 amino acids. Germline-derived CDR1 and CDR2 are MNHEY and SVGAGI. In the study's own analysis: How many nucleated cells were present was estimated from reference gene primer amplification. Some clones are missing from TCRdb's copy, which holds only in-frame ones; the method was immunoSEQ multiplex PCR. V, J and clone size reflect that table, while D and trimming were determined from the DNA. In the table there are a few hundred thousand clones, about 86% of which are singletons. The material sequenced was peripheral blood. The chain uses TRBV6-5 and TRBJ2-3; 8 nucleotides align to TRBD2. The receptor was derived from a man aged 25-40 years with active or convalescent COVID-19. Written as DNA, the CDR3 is TGTGCCAGCAGACCGGGACTAGGGAGTGATACGCAGTATTTT. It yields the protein CASRPGLGSDTQYF.